This T cell receptor (beta chain) was sequenced in a study of blood T cell repertoires in COVID-19. Study summary: Samples representing acute and convalescent COVID-19 were sourced from the United States, Italy and Spain.

Only in-frame clones appear in the TCRdb table, and some are missing; sequencing was by immunoSEQ multiplex PCR. The data contain some 190,000 clones, 80% of them singletons. Input material: PBMCs or T cells enriched from blood (not recorded which). This TCR was sampled from a man aged 60 to 75 who had been exposed to COVID-19.

The CDR3: CASSSSSGEKLFF. The CDR3 DNA sequence: TGTGCCAGCAGCTCCAGTTCCGGGGAAAAACTGTTTTTT. The chain is built from TRBV7-7 and TRBJ1-4, with unresolved D. Deletions cut 4 bases from V and 8 bases from J, with 11 bases between. The CDR3 totals 13 residues. Germline loops: CDR1 SSHAT, CDR2 FNYEAQ (reference sequence).